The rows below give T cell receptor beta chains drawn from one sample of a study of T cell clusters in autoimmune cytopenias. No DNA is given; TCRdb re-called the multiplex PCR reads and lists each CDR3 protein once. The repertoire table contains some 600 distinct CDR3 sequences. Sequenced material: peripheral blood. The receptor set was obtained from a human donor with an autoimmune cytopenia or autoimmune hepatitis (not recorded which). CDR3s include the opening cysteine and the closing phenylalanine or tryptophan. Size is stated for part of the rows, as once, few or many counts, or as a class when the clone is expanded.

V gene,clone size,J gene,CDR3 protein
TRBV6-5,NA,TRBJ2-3,CASSLAALAGAADTQYF
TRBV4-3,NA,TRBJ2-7,CASSQNRQYEQYF
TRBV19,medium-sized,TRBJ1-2,CASSIAETASYGYTF
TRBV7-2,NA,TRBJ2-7,CASSLGWTYEQYF
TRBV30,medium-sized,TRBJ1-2,CAWTRDRGDYTF
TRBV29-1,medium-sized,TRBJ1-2,CSVTVGINYGYTF
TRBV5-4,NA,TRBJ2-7,CASSLPPGLEDEQYF
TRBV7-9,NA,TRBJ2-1,CASSQLTGGNEQFF
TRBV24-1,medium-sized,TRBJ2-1,CATSDNSGRGNEQFF
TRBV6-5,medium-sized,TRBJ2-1,CASSYGGRYNEQFF
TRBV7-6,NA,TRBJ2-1,CASSPEEDNEQFF
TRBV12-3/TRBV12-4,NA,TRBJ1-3,CASSLESPIYF
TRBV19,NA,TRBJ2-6,CASILAPGSGANVLTF
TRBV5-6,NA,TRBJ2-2,CASTMGGSGTGELFF
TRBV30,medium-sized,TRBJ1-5,CAWSVLGGSNQPQHF
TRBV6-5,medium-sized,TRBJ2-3,CASSLGYSTDTQYF
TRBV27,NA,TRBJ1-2,CASSITPGTHGYTF
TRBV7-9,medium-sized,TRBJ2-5,CASSPTGQAQETQYF
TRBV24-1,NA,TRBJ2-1,CATSEDGSYNEQFF
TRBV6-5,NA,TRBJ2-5,CASSDGTSQETQYF
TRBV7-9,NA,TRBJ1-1,CASSTRQGNTEAFF
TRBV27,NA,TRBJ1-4,CASSRQVSTNEKLFF
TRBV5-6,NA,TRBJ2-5,CASSQDGGQETQYF
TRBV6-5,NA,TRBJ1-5,CASRTGLNQPQHF
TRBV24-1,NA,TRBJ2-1,CATSATGPYNEQFF
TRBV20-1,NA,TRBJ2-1,CSARAGVSYNEQFF
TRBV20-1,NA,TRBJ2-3,CSASVSGSEADTQYF
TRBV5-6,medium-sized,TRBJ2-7,CASSLGGDFYEQYF
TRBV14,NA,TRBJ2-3,CASSQIRGSTDTQYF